In its sample, the clone carrying this T cell receptor (beta chain) was seen a few times. What it binds is unknown. TCR beta CDR3 regions were amplified from RNA. TCR CDR3 underwent first-round RT-PCR with the HTBI primer set. TCRdb processed the multiplex PCR reads anew with MiXCR; each CDR3 protein has one entry. The sample has about 290,000 distinct CDR3 sequences; 16% are singletons. J gave up 1 base and V 6 bases, and 0 bases lay outside the gene matches. CDR1 ENHRY and CDR2 SYGVKD come from the germline V gene. The CDR3 covers 12 residues. These data originate in a study of T cells in Graves' hyperthyroidism and ophthalmopathy. Study-wide background: Any treatment followed the collection of peripheral blood at initial diagnosis.

General study findings and limits: Ophthalmopathy was told apart from stable hyperthyroidism by a 13 V-J model. The blood repertoire included most of the expanded thyroid clonotypes above 0.001.

The chain has TRBV10-3 and TRBJ2-7; 7 nucleotides match TRBD2. This sequence was found in a man between 25 and 39 years old with Graves' hyperthyroidism. The sample consisted of blood. The CDR3: CAIRGGSYEQYF. Here the CDR3 DNA reads TGTGCCATCAGGGGGGGGTCCTACGAGCAGTACTTC.